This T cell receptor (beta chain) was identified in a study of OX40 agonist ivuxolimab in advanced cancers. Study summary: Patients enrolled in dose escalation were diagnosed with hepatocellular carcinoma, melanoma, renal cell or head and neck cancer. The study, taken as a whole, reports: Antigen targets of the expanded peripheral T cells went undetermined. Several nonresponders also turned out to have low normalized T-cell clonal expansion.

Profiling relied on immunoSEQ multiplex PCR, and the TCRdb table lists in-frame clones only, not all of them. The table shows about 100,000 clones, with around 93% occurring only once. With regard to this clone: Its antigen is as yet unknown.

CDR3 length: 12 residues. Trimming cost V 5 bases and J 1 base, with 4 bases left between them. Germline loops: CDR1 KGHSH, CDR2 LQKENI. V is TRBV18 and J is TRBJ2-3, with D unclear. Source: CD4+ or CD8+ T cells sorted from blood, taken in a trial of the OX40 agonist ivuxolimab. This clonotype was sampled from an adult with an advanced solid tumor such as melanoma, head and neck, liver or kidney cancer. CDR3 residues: CASSTRTDTQYF. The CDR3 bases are TGTGCCAGCTCAACACGCACAGATACGCAGTATTTT. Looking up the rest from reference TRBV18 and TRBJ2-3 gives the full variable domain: NAGVMQNPRHLVRRRGQEARLRCSPMKGHSHVYWYRQLPEEGLKFMVYLQKENIIDESGMPKERFSAEFPKEGPSILRIQQVVRGDSAAYFCASSTRTDTQYFGPGTRLTVL.